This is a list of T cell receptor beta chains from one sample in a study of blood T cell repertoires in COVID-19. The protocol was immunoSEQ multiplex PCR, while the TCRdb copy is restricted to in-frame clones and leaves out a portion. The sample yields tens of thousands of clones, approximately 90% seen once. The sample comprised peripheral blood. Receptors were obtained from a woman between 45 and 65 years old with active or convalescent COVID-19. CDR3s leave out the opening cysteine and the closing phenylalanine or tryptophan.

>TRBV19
ASKGTETEAF
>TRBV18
ASSPQGPNSPLH
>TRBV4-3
ASSLDGTGNYEQY
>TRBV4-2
ASSQGRDLEPQH
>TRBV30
AWSVQIGEQY
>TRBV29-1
SVDRSSGEQF
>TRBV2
ASSELVGAGYT
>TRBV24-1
ATSPGYSNQPQH
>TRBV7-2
ASSRGEVETQY
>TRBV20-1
SASNSPLRRDRGERYYGYT
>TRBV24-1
ATSDVGGSNQPQH
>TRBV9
ASSVSRSGANVLT
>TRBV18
ASSPFRDRVDGYT
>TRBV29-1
SVEDPGDKANYGYT
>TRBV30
AWSSGTGITDTQY
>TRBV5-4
ASTGGRRYNEQF
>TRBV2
ASSSNTNTGELF
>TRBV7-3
ASSSGQGTGELF
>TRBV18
ASSNRGGTEAF
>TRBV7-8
ASSLLTSGGVYEQY
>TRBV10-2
ASRGTGMNTEAF
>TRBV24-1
ATSEGWTSGAINTDTQY
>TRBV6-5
ASRILDRNYGYT
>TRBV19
ASSQGQGSEQY
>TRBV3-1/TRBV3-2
ASSQDVGVGQETQY
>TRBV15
ATSREAGARIDTQY
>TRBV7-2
ASSSRSGNTGELF
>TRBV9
ASSVLSGDGYT
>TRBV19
ASSIVTGGVNQPQH
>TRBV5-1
ASSGRGYSYEQY
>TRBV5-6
ASSLGQGNNQPQH
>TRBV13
ASSGGGHASSYEQY
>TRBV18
ASSPQFSGGGSDTQY
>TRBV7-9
ASSLQGDYGYT
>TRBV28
ASSPRTGSGNTIY
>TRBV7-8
ASSLTDRRANYGYT
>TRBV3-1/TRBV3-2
ASSPRTGVGAF
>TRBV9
ASSATGGGGTEAF
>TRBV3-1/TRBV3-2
ASNHGGRNTEAF
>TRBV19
ASSINGGSTDTQY